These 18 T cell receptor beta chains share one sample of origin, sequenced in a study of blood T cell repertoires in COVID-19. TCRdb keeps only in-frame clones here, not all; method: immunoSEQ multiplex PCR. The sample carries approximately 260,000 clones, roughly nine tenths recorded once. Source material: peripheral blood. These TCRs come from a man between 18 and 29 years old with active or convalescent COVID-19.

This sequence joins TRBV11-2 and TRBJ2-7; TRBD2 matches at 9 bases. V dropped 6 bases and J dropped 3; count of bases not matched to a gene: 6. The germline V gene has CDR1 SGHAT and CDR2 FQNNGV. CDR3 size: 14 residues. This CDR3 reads CASRSGGIHYEQYF. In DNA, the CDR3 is TGTGCCAGCAGAAGCGGGGGGATCCACTACGAGCAGTACTTC.

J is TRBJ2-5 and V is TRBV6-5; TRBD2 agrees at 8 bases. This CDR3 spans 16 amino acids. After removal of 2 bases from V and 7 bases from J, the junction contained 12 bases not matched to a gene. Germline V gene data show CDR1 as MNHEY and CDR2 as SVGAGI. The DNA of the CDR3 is TGTGCCAGCAGTTACCCGGGGGGGTCGAGCCTAGGGACCCAGTACTTC. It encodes CASSYPGGSSLGTQYF.

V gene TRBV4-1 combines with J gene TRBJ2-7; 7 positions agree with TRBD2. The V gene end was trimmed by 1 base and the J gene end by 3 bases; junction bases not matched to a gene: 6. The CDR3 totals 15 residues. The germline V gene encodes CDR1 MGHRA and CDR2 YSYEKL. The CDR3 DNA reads TGCGCCAGCAGCCAAGGGATCGGACTAGTCTACGAGCAGTACTTC. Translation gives CASSQGIGLVYEQYF.

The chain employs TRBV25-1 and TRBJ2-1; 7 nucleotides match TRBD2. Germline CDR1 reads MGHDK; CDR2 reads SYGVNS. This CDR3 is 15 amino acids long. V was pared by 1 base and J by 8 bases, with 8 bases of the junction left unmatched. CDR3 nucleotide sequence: TGTGCCAGCAGTGAATGGGCTAGCGGAAGGGATGAGCAGTTCTTC. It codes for CASSEWASGRDEQFF.

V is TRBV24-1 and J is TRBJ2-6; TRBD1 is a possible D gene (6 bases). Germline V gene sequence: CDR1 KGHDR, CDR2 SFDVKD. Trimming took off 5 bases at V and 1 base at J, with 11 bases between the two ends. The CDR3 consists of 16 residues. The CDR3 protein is CATSARGGSGANVLTF. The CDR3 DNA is TGTGCCACCAGTGCCAGAGGGGGATCTGGGGCCAACGTCCTGACTTTC.

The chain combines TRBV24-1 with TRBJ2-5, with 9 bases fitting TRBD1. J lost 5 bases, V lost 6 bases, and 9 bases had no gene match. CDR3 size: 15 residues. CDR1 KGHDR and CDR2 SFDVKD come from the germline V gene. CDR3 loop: CATSHTGGAGETQYF. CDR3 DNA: TGTGCCACCAGTCACACAGGGGGCGCGGGGGAGACCCAGTACTTC.

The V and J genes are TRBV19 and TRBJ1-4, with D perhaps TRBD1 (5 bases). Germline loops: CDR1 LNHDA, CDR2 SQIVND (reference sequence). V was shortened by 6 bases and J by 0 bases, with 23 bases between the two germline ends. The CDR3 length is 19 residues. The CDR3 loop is CASRFHPGQGYATNEKLFF. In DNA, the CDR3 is TGTGCCAGTAGATTTCATCCCGGACAAGGGTATGCAACTAATGAAAAACTGTTTTTT. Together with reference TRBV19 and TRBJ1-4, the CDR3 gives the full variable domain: DGGITQSPKYLFRKEGQNVTLSCEQNLNHDAMYWYRQDPGQGLRLIYYSQIVNDFQKGDIAEGYSVSREKKESFPLTVTSAQKNPTAFYLCASRFHPGQGYATNEKLFFGSGTQLSVL.

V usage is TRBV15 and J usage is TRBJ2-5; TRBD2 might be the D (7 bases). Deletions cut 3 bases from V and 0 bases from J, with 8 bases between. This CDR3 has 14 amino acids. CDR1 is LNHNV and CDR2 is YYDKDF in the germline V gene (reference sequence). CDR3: CATSSGGHQETQYF. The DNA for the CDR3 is TGTGCCACCAGCAGCGGGGGGCACCAAGAGACCCAGTACTTC.

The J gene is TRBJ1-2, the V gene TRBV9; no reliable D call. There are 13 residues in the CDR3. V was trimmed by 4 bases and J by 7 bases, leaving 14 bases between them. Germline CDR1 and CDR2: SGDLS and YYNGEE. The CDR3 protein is CASSPAAGLGYTF. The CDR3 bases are TGTGCCAGCAGCCCCGCAGCGGGTCTTGGCTACACCTTC.

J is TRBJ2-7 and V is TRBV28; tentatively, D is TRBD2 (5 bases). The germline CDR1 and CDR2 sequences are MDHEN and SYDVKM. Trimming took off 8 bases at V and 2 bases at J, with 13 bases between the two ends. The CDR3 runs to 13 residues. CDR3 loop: CASGLGRAYEQYF. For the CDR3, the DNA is TGTGCCAGCGGACTCGGACGGGCCTACGAGCAGTACTTC.

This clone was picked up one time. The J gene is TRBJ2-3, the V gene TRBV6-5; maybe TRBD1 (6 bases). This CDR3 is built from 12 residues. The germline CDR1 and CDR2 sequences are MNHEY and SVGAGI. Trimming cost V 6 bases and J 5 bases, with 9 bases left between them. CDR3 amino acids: CASSRGGDTQYF. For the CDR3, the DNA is TGTGCCAGCAGCCGAGGGGGAGATACGCAGTATTTT.

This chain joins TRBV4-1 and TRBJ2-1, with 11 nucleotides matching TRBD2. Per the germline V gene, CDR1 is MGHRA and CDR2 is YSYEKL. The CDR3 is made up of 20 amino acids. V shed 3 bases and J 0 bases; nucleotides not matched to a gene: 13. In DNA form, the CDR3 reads TGCGCCAGCAGCCATTCTGGGAGGACTAGCGGGCCCAGCTCCTACAATGAGCAGTTCTTC. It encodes CASSHSGRTSGPSSYNEQFF.

The chain's CDR3 is CASSLDGRYEQYF. The CDR3 DNA reads TGTGCCAGCAGCTTAGATGGGCGCTACGAGCAGTACTTC. The gene calls are TRBV11-3 and TRBJ2-7, with D unresolved. Between the trimmed V and J ends, which lost 0 bases and 3 bases, there was a span of 6 bases. Germline V lookup: CDR1 SGHNT, CDR2 YENEEA. This CDR3 is 13 amino acids long.

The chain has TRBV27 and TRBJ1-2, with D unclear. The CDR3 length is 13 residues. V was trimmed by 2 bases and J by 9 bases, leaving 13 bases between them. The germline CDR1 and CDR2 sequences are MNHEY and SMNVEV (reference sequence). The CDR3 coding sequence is TGTGCCAGCAGTTTAGACTTCACCGAAAGCTACACCTTC. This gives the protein CASSLDFTESYTF.

The CDR3 DNA reads TGTGCCAGCAGCTATCGGGACAGTTCCTCTCCCTACAATGAGCAGTTCTTC. It translates to CASSYRDSSSPYNEQFF. The V call is TRBV11-2, the J call TRBJ2-1; 7 bases map to TRBD1. Germline CDR1 is SGHAT and CDR2 is FQNNGV. The CDR3 is 17 residues long. V gave up 4 bases and J gave up 2 bases; unmatched junction bases: 11.

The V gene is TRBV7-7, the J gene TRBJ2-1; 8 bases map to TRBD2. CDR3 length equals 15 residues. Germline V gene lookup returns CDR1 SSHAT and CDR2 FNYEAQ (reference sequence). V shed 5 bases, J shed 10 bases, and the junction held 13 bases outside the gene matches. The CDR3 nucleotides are TGTGCCAGCAGCCCGCGCGGGGGGTTTGCTGACGAGCAGTTCTTC. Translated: CASSPRGGFADEQFF.

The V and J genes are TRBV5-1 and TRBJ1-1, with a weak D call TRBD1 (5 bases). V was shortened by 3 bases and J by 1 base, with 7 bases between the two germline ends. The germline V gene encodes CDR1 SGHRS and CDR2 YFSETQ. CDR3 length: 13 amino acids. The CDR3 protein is CASSSGQNTEAFF. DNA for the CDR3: TGCGCCAGCAGCTCCGGACAGAACACTGAAGCTTTCTTT.

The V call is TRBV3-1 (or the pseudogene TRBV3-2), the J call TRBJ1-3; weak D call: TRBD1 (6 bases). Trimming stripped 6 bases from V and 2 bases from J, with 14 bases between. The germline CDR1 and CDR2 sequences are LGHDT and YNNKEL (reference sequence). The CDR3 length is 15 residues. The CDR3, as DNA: TGTGCCAGCAGTCCCCTACAGGGCCCTGGAAACACCATATATTTT. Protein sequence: CASSPLQGPGNTIYF.